The rows below give T cell receptor beta chains drawn from one sample of a study of blood T cell repertoires in COVID-19. Profiling relied on immunoSEQ multiplex PCR, and the TCRdb table lists in-frame clones only, not all of them. The table includes about 350,000 clones, more than 75% detected once. Sequenced material: peripheral blood. The receptors come from a woman aged 45 to 65 with COVID-19, enrolled during active disease. Both conserved end residues are part of each CDR3. Fields, in order: V gene, D gene, J gene, clone size, CDR3 DNA, CDR3 protein. D genes are given only for firm matches. A clone size is listed for some rows: how often the clone was seen (once, few, many), or a class if it is expanded.

V: TRBV7-2
D: TRBD1
J: TRBJ1-4
size: -
DNA: TGTGCCAGCAGCACCCCCGGGACAGGGGGTGAAAAACTGTTTTTT
CDR3: CASSTPGTGGEKLFF

V: TRBV6-5
D: TRBD1
J: TRBJ1-2
size: -
DNA: TGTGCCAGCAGTTTGGACAGGTTAACTAACTATGGCTACACCTTC
CDR3: CASSLDRLTNYGYTF

V: TRBV5-4
D: -
J: TRBJ2-5
size: -
DNA: TGTGCCAGCAAATCGGGGGAGACCCAGTACTTC
CDR3: CASKSGETQYF

V: TRBV5-4
D: TRBD1
J: TRBJ2-3
size: -
DNA: TGTGCCAGCAGCTCCGACAGGGTTTCAGATACGCAGTATTTT
CDR3: CASSSDRVSDTQYF

V: TRBV19
D: -
J: TRBJ2-7
size: -
DNA: TGTGCCAGTAGTTCCACCCCCGGGAACGAGCAGTACTTC
CDR3: CASSSTPGNEQYF

V: TRBV18
D: -
J: TRBJ2-5
size: -
DNA: TGTGCCAGCTCACCGGGCAGACAAGAGACCCAGTACTTC
CDR3: CASSPGRQETQYF

V: TRBV30
D: -
J: TRBJ1-1
size: few
DNA: TGTGCCTGGACCCAGGGCACTGAAGCTTTCTTT
CDR3: CAWTQGTEAFF

V: TRBV18
D: -
J: TRBJ2-1
size: once
DNA: TGTGCCAGCTCACCGGAGAATGAGCAGTTCTTC
CDR3: CASSPENEQFF

V: TRBV5-4
D: -
J: TRBJ2-7
size: -
DNA: TGTGCCAGCAGCCGGGACTTCTACGAGCAGTACTTC
CDR3: CASSRDFYEQYF

V: TRBV4-1
D: TRBD2
J: TRBJ2-1
size: -
DNA: TGCGCCAGCAGCCAAGCCCAAATAGCGGGAGGTAACAATGAGCAGTTCTTC
CDR3: CASSQAQIAGGNNEQFF

V: TRBV19
D: TRBD1
J: TRBJ1-5
size: -
DNA: TGTGCCAGTAGTGATACGGGACAGGGGGATTATCAGCCCCAGCATTTT
CDR3: CASSDTGQGDYQPQHF

V: TRBV11-2
D: TRBD2
J: TRBJ2-7
size: -
DNA: TGTGCCAGCAGCTTAGTAGGACTAGCGGATACCTACGAGCAGTACTTC
CDR3: CASSLVGLADTYEQYF

V: TRBV4-2
D: -
J: TRBJ2-7
size: -
DNA: TGTGCCAGCAGCCGTGTAGGAGCCTACGAGCAGTACTTC
CDR3: CASSRVGAYEQYF

V: TRBV5-4
D: TRBD1
J: TRBJ2-2
size: -
DNA: TGTGCCAGCAGGAAGGACAGGCCTAATACGAACACCGGGGAGCTGTTTTTT
CDR3: CASRKDRPNTNTGELFF

V: TRBV9
D: TRBD2
J: TRBJ2-7
size: once
DNA: TGTGCCAGCAGCGAAGGACCTAGCGGAGGCTCCTACGAGCAGTACTTC
CDR3: CASSEGPSGGSYEQYF

V: TRBV11-3
D: -
J: TRBJ2-3
size: -
DNA: TGTGCCAGCAGCATCGGGACTCCCACTGGGACAGATACGCAGTATTTT
CDR3: CASSIGTPTGTDTQYF

V: TRBV6-5
D: -
J: TRBJ1-1
size: -
DNA: TGTGCCAGCAGTCGCCGACGACAGATGAACACTGAAGCTTTCTTT
CDR3: CASSRRRQMNTEAFF

V: TRBV30
D: -
J: TRBJ2-2
size: -
DNA: TGTGCCTGGAGTGTAGGGTCAGGGGACACCGGGGAGCTGTTTTTT
CDR3: CAWSVGSGDTGELFF

V: TRBV30
D: TRBD2
J: TRBJ2-4
size: once
DNA: TGTGCCTGGACCTCCCGGGGGGGGCTAGCCAAAAACATTCAGTACTTC
CDR3: CAWTSRGGLAKNIQYF

V: TRBV19
D: -
J: TRBJ1-3
size: once
DNA: TGTGCCAGTAGTATCCTGGGAAACACCATATATTTT
CDR3: CASSILGNTIYF

V: TRBV9
D: -
J: TRBJ2-3
size: -
DNA: TGTGCCAGCAGCCTTCGGGTTACGCGCACAGATACGCAGTATTTT
CDR3: CASSLRVTRTDTQYF

V: TRBV7-2
D: -
J: TRBJ1-2
size: -
DNA: TGTGCCAGCAGCAAGCCACAGGTCTATGGCTACACCTTC
CDR3: CASSKPQVYGYTF

V: TRBV20-1
D: -
J: TRBJ2-1
size: -
DNA: TGCAGACCGGGACTTAGAAAGTTCTTC
CDR3: CRPGLRKFF

V: TRBV7-8
D: -
J: TRBJ2-7
size: -
DNA: TGTGCCAGCAGCCCCGGGGAGCAAAACTCCTACGAGCAGTACTTC
CDR3: CASSPGEQNSYEQYF

V: TRBV30
D: -
J: TRBJ1-1
size: few
DNA: TGTGCCTGGATTACCAGGGGCGGTTCGAACACTGAAGCTTTCTTT
CDR3: CAWITRGGSNTEAFF

V: TRBV2
D: TRBD2
J: TRBJ2-1
size: once
DNA: TGTGCCAGCAGAGCTTCTAGCGGGAGCAACAATGAGCAGTTCTTC
CDR3: CASRASSGSNNEQFF

V: TRBV5-1
D: TRBD1
J: TRBJ2-3
size: -
DNA: TGCGCCAGCAGCTTGGCCGGACAGGGGGGCACAGATACGCAGTATTTT
CDR3: CASSLAGQGGTDTQYF

V: TRBV19
D: -
J: TRBJ1-1
size: -
DNA: TGTGCCAGTAGTATAACAGGAAGCCCTGAAGCTTTCTTT
CDR3: CASSITGSPEAFF

V: TRBV7-9
D: TRBD2
J: TRBJ2-4
size: -
DNA: TGTGCCAGCAGCCAGATTGTGGGCGGGGGGAAGGGCAAAAACATTCAGTACTTC
CDR3: CASSQIVGGGKGKNIQYF

V: TRBV9
D: TRBD2
J: TRBJ2-1
size: -
DNA: TGTGCCAGCAGCGTCCGGACTAGCGGGGGTAATGAGCAGTTCTTC
CDR3: CASSVRTSGGNEQFF

V: TRBV5-1
D: -
J: TRBJ2-7
size: -
DNA: TGCGCCAGCAGCTTGGCCACCTACGAGCAGTACTTC
CDR3: CASSLATYEQYF

V: TRBV27
D: -
J: TRBJ1-3
size: -
DNA: TGTGCCAGCAGCAAGATTCAGGGTGCCTCTGGAAACACCATATATTTT
CDR3: CASSKIQGASGNTIYF

V: TRBV7-2
D: -
J: TRBJ2-7
size: few
DNA: TGTGCCAGCAGCTTAGAACGGGGAGGCGGAGGGAACTCCTACGAGCAGTACTTC
CDR3: CASSLERGGGGNSYEQYF

V: TRBV20-1
D: TRBD2
J: TRBJ2-7
size: once
DNA: TGCAGTGCTAGTCTCCAACCGGGACTAGGCTACGAGCAGTACTTC
CDR3: CSASLQPGLGYEQYF

V: TRBV9
D: TRBD2
J: TRBJ2-1
size: -
DNA: TGTGCCAGCAGCGTTGTAGCGGGAGTATACAATGAGCAGTTCTTC
CDR3: CASSVVAGVYNEQFF

V: TRBV4-1
D: -
J: TRBJ1-2
size: -
DNA: TGCGCCAGCAGCCAAGCCCCGACAGTATCCAGCTACACCTTC
CDR3: CASSQAPTVSSYTF

V: TRBV7-9
D: -
J: TRBJ1-2
size: -
DNA: TGTGCCAGCAGCCCCCCCTCATCAGGCGTATATGGCTACACCTTC
CDR3: CASSPPSSGVYGYTF

V: TRBV5-3
D: TRBD2
J: TRBJ2-2
size: once
DNA: TGTGCCAGAAGCGGCGGGGCTAGCGGGAGGACCGGGGAGCTGTTTTTT
CDR3: CARSGGASGRTGELFF

V: TRBV5-1
D: -
J: TRBJ2-6
size: -
DNA: TGCGCCAGCACCAGGGATCTAAGCTCTGGGGCCAACGTCCTGACTTTC
CDR3: CASTRDLSSGANVLTF

V: TRBV4-3
D: -
J: TRBJ1-1
size: -
DNA: TGCGCCAGCAGCCTGGCGGCAGTTCGAGAGAAATTTAACACTGAAGCTTTCTTT
CDR3: CASSLAAVREKFNTEAFF

V: TRBV10-3
D: TRBD2
J: TRBJ2-7
size: -
DNA: TGTGCCACCAAGAGCGGGACTTACCGGGACGAGCAGTACTTC
CDR3: CATKSGTYRDEQYF

V: TRBV18
D: TRBD2
J: TRBJ2-7
size: -
DNA: TGTGCCAGCTCACCTAGCGGGAGCCCCCACGAGCAGTACTTC
CDR3: CASSPSGSPHEQYF

V: TRBV19
D: TRBD1
J: TRBJ1-2
size: -
DNA: TGTGCCAGTAGTATTGACAGGGCTTCTTCGGGTGGCTACACCTTC
CDR3: CASSIDRASSGGYTF

V: TRBV5-4
D: -
J: TRBJ1-1
size: -
DNA: TGTGCCAGCAGCTTGCACTGGACGGCAGGGACTGAAGCTTTCTTT
CDR3: CASSLHWTAGTEAFF

V: TRBV4-1
D: TRBD1
J: TRBJ1-2
size: -
DNA: TGCGCCAGCAGCCAAACAGGGGGCCGCTACACCTTC
CDR3: CASSQTGGRYTF

V: TRBV28
D: -
J: TRBJ1-5
size: -
DNA: TGTGCCAGCAGTTTATCCCCCCCTAATCAGCCCCAGCATTTT
CDR3: CASSLSPPNQPQHF

V: TRBV11-2
D: TRBD2
J: TRBJ2-1
size: few
DNA: TGTGCCAGCAGGGTGGGAGCGGGAGGATTTTTTGAGCAGTTCTTC
CDR3: CASRVGAGGFFEQFF

V: TRBV2
D: -
J: TRBJ2-5
size: -
DNA: TGTGCCAGCAGCGCGACAGGTTGGCGGGAGACCCAGTACTTC
CDR3: CASSATGWRETQYF

V: TRBV4-3
D: -
J: TRBJ1-1
size: -
DNA: TGCGCCAGCAGCCAAGGACTTGGCGAAGCTTTCTTT
CDR3: CASSQGLGEAFF

V: TRBV30
D: -
J: TRBJ1-1
size: -
DNA: TGTGCCTGGGCCGTGGGCAACACTGAAGCTTTCTTT
CDR3: CAWAVGNTEAFF

V: TRBV3-1/TRBV3-2
D: -
J: TRBJ2-7
size: -
DNA: TGTGCCAGCAGCCAAGAGGCGCGGCGGGGCTCCTACGAGCAGTACTTC
CDR3: CASSQEARRGSYEQYF